The TCR beta chain under discussion was sequenced for a study of blood T cell repertoires in COVID-19. Across the study: Specimens from acute and convalescent COVID-19 originated in the United States, Italy and Spain. Nucleic acid was either cDNA or gDNA, and it came from T cells, B-cell-depleted T cells, or PBMCs.

In the authors' methods: From reference gene primer amplification, estimates of nucleated cell counts were derived. Produced via immunoSEQ multiplex PCR; TCRdb's table is partial and in-frame only. The D gene and trimming were derived from the DNA, and the V and J assignments and clone size from that table. The table lists approximately 81,000 clones, approximately 89% of them singletons. The sequencing sample was made of peripheral blood. This TCR was sampled from a man aged 65 to 79 with active or convalescent COVID-19.

The CDR3 reads CASSYGGRRLEQYF. The CDR3 DNA is TGTGCCAGCAGTTACGGCGGCCGAAGGCTCGAGCAGTACTTC. The J gene is TRBJ2-7, the V gene TRBV6-5, with D unclear. CDR1 and CDR2 from the germline V gene are MNHEY and SVGAGI. CDR3 length equals 14 residues. V lost 2 bases, J lost 6 bases, and 14 bases lay in between.